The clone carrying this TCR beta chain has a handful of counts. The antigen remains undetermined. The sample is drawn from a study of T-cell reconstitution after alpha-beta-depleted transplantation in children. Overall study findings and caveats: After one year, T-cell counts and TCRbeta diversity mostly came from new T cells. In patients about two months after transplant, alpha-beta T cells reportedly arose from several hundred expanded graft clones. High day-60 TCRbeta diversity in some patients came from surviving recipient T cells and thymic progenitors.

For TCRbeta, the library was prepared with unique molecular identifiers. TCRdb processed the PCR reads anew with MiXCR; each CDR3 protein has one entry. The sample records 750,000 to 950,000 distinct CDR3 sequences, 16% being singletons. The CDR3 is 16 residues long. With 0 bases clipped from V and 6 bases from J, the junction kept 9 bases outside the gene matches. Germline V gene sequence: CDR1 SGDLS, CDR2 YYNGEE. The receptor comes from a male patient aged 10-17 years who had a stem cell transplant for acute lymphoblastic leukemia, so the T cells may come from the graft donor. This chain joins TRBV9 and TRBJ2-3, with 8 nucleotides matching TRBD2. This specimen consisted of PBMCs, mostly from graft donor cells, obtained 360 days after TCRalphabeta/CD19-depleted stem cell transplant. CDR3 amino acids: CASSVDSPGGFDTQYF. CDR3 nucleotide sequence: TGTGCCAGCAGCGTAGATTCACCGGGAGGGTTTGATACGCAGTATTTT.